This entry features one T cell receptor (beta chain) sequence. Its antigen has not been determined. No much larger clonotype is one base removed from it; base qualities were not supplied. The record originates from a study (dated by TCRdb to 2013 to 2016). As for the study more broadly: The study set out to test whether tumor-infiltrating Tregs in breast cancer get recruited from blood Tregs or are instead converted in situ from other CD4+ T cell subsets. Overall results and qualifications from the work: The larger-cohort validation was restricted to a single TCR beta V-J rearrangement rather than whole repertoires. Tumor memory CD4+ T cell TCR gene usage clustered with blood and lymph node memory CD4+ cells and lymph node naive CD4+ cells. Tumor-infiltrating Treg TCR alpha and beta sequences overlapped most with tumor naive CD4+ T cells, then with blood naive CD4+ T cells.

The CDR3, from cysteine to phenylalanine, totals 14 residues. Just CDR3 DNA is preserved here, 42 bases in frame from base 1. CDR1 and CDR2, looked up from the germline V gene (reference sequence), are DFQATT and SNEGSKA. Full-length TCR variable regions were amplified by 5' RACE PCR with constant-region reverse primers, followed by semi-nested PCR with Nested Universal Primer A. Using the ReliaPrep RNA Cell Miniprep System, total RNA was extracted, and the SMARTer RACE 5'/3' Kit was then used to reverse transcribe the RNA into 5'RACE-ready cDNA. An Illumina MiSeq was used to sequence the full-length TCR alpha and beta libraries, which had been barcoded with multiplex adaptors. As for the original processing: For each of nine subset-tissue groups, sequencing data from the five patients were pooled, and the groups were then compared using unsupervised clustering of TCR gene usage. The Morisita-Horn index, with shared sequences weighted by their contribution to each repertoire, was used to calculate repertoire similarity. TCRdb trimmed the raw reads at Q25, called clones with MiXCR and kept productive beta chains. All rows with the same CDR3 protein become a single entry with the most common DNA and genes. These V and J calls are TCRdb output, not the study's own analysis. For this sample there are approximately 41,000 distinct CDR3 sequences; approximately 31% appear just once. Of the sample, about 3.7% falls within the top ten clones.

CD4+CD45RO+CD25- cells were isolated as memory CD4+ T cells. Tregs, naive and memory CD4+ T cells from tumor, blood and ipsilateral draining lymph nodes of a handful of breast cancer patients underwent full-length TCR alpha and beta sequencing. Tumor tissue and lymph nodes obtained from ipsilateral axillary dissection were perfused with PBS, minced and then digested with collagenase I and hyaluronidase. Mononuclear cells from lymph nodes or less than 65 ml of peripheral blood were isolated by Ficoll density gradient centrifugation. A purity exceeding 90% was confirmed by FACS for the sorted cell populations.

This clonotype originated in a female donor with breast cancer. Sequenced: memory CD4+ T cells sorted from a lymph node. In light of the paper, this sample's cell subset or site label describes: memory CD4+ T cells, CD4+CD45RO+CD25-. The sequence links TRBV20-1 to TRBJ2-5; 10 central bases correspond to TRBD2. The DNA reads as follows: TGCAGCCAATCTAGCGGGAGTGGTGTTGAGACCCAGTACTTC. Translation gives CSQSSGSGVETQYF.